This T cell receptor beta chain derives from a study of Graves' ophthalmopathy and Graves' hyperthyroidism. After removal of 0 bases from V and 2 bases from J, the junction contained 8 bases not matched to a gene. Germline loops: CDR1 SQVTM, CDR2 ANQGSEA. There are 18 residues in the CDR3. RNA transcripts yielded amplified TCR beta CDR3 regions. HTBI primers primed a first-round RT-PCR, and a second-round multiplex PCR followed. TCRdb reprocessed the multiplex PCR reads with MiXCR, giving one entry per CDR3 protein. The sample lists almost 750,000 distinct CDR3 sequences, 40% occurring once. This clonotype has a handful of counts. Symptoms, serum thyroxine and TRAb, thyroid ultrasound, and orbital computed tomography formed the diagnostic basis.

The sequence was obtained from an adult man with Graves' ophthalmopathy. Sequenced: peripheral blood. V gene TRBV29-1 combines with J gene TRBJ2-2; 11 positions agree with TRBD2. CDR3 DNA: TGCAGCGTTGAAGATCAGGGGCTAGCGGGAGGAAACACCGGGGAGCTGTTTTTT. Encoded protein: CSVEDQGLAGGNTGELFF.